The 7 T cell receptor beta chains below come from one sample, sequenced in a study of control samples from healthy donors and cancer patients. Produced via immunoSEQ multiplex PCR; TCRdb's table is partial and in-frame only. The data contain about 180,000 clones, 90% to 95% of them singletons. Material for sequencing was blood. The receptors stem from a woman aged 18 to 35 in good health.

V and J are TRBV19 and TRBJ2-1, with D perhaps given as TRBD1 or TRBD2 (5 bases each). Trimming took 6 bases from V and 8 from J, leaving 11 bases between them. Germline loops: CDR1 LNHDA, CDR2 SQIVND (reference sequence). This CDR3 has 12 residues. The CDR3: CASRIRGDEQFF. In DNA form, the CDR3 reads TGTGCCAGTAGGATTCGGGGCGATGAGCAGTTCTTC.

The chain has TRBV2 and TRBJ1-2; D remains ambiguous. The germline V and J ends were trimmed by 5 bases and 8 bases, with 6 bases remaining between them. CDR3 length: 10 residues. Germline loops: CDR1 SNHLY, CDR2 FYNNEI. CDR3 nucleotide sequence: TGTGCCAGCAGTTCCTCAGGCTACACCTTC. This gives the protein CASSSSGYTF.

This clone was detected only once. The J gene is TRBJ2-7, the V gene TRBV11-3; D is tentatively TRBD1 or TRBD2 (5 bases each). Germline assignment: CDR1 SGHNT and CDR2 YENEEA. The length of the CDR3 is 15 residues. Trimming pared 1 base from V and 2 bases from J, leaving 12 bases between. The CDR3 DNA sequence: TGTGCCAGCAGCTTAGGCAAAACGGGACCCTACGAGCAGTACTTC. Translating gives CASSLGKTGPYEQYF.

The CDR3: CASSLGTDYNEQFF. CDR3 bases: TGTGCCAGCAGTTTGGGGACAGACTACAATGAGCAGTTCTTC. This chain joins TRBV28 and TRBJ2-1; 7 bases match TRBD1. V lost 3 bases to trimming and J lost 3 bases; unmatched junction nucleotides: 2. The CDR3 is 14 amino acids. CDR1 and CDR2 from the germline V gene are MDHEN and SYDVKM.

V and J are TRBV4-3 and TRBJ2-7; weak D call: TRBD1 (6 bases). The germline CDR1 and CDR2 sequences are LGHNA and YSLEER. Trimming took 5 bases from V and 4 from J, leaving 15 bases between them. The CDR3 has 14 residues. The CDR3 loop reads CASSSQWGHYEQYF. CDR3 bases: TGCGCCAGCAGCTCACAGTGGGGGCATTACGAGCAGTACTTC.

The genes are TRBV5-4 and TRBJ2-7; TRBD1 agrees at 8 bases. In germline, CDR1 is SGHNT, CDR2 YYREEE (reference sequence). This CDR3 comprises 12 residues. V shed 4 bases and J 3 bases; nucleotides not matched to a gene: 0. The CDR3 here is CASSGQGYEQYF. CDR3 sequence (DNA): TGTGCCAGCAGCGGACAGGGCTACGAGCAGTACTTC. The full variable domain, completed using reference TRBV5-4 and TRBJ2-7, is ETGVTQSPTHLIKTRGQQVTLRCSSQSGHNTVSWYQQALGQGPQFIFQYYREEENGRGNFPPRFSGLQFPNYSSELNVNALELDDSALYLCASSGQGYEQYFGPGTRLTVT.

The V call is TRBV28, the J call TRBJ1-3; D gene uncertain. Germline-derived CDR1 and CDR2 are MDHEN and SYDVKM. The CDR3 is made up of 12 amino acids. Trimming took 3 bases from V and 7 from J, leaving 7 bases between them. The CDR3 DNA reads TGTGCCAGCAGTTTTAAGCGGAACACCATATATTTT. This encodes CASSFKRNTIYF.